In its sample, the clone carrying this T cell receptor beta chain was seen a few times. The entry originates in a study of cytomegalovirus exposure and HLA in healthy donors. The study ran its PCR with 60 Vbeta and 13 Jbeta primers. Only in-frame clones appear in the TCRdb table, and some are missing; sequencing was by immunoSEQ multiplex PCR. The sample lists about 250,000 clones, under 80% seen once, with under 2.5% in the top ten. The clonotype originates from a female donor in good health and CMV-seronegative. Sequences were obtained from PBMCs.

This CDR3 reads CASSSTGAGTEAFF. As DNA, the CDR3 is TGTGCCAGTAGTTCGACAGGGGCAGGCACTGAAGCTTTCTTT. This sequence joins TRBV19 and TRBJ1-1; 8 positions match TRBD1. The trim removed 5 bases at V and 4 bases at J, leaving 6 bases unmatched. Looked up from germline, CDR1 is LNHDA and CDR2 is SQIVND (reference sequence). This CDR3 is 14 amino acids long.